A selection of T cell receptor beta chains follows, all from one sample in a study of beta chain features in type 1 diabetes. Clones were read by immunoSEQ multiplex PCR, and TCRdb kept only the in-frame ones, dropping some. The data hold around 290,000 clones, with about 7.8% observed a single time. Sequencing used central memory CD4+ T cells from blood. Receptors originate from a woman in her late teens or twenties in good health. Both conserved end residues are part of each CDR3. Each record gives: V gene, D gene, CDR3 protein. The D gene is left open where the match is weak.

TRBV6-5 TRBD2 CASRYSGLRTDTQYF
TRBV2 . CASSSGTLGSPLHF
TRBV7-6 . CASSLAGGPSTDTQYF
TRBV9 . CASSVAGQMNTGELFF
TRBV6-7 . CASSYGGRVEISSGANVLTF
TRBV5-1 . CASRSAQNTGELFF
TRBV10-2 . CASSTPGHQLSNQPQHF
TRBV5-1 . CASSLLGTSYEQYF
TRBV7-2 TRBD2 CASSTGTSGYQETQYF
TRBV2 . CASSVDSGSIQYF
TRBV2 TRBD2 CASSVGGASTDTQYF
TRBV18 . CASSDDTEAEAFF
TRBV19 . CASSKKYTEAFF
TRBV4-1 . CASSQDPTTNQPQHF
TRBV7-9 TRBD1 CASSTGQGAGTGELFF
TRBV20-1 . CSASRPEKLFF
TRBV7-2 . CASSLSHGGAGYGYTF
TRBV7-8 . CASSTPLRGFGNYGYTF
TRBV10-2 . CASSGTNGITEAFF
TRBV5-1 . CASSWGPPGTGNTIYF
TRBV7-2 . CASSSVGGRYEQYF
TRBV7-3 . CASTLNYGYTF
TRBV19 . CASSISQGGHEQYF
TRBV19 TRBD1 CASSIRTGLFF
TRBV4-2 TRBD2 CASSQASTSGNYNEQFF
TRBV5-1 . CASSLRDTNLYGYTF
TRBV7-9 . CASSLIGGGYTF
TRBV6-1 . CASRGDRIYYGYTF
TRBV7-9 . CASSSEGLMNSPLHF
TRBV5-1 . CASSFGALGYNEQFF
TRBV18 . CASSLAVQSGANVLTF
TRBV5-6 . CASSLTGLATNEKLFF
TRBV7-9 . CASSLRPQLGYTF
TRBV28 TRBD1 CASSWTGENIQYF
TRBV18 TRBD1 CASSLAGQGEQYF
TRBV5-1 . CASSLDGLAKNIQYF
TRBV27 TRBD1 CASSLEWGQEYTGELFF
TRBV5-1 . CASSLSGSSGANVLTF
TRBV2 . CASSDVGLSNQPQHF
TRBV18 . CASSPFRVEGNTEAFF
TRBV7-9 TRBD1 CASSSTGAGTEAFF
TRBV18 TRBD1 CASSPQGADGYTF
TRBV29-1 TRBD1 CSLNRGGLNTEAFF